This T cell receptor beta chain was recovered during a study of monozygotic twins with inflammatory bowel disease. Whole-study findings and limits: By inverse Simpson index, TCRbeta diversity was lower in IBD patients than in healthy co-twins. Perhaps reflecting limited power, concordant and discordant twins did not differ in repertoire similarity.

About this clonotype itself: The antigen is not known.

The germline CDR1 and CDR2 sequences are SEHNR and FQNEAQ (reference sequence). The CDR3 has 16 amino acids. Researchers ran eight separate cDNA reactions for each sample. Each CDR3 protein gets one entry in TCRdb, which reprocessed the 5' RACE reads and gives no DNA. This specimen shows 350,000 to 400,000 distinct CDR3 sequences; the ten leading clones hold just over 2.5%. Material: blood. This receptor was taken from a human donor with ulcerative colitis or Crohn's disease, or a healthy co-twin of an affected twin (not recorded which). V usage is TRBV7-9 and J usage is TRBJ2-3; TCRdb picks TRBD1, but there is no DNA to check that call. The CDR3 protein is CASSRRLDRGTDTQYF. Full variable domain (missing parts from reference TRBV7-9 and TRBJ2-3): DTGVSQNPRHKITKRGQNVTFRCDPISEHNRLYWYRQTLGQGPEFLTYFQNEAQLEKSRLLSDRFSAERPKGSFSTLEIQRTEQGDSAMYLCASSRRLDRGTDTQYFGPGTRLTVL.